These 16 T cell receptor beta chains share one sample of origin, sequenced in a study of T cell responses to AZD1222 COVID-19 vaccine. Assay: immunoSEQ multiplex PCR; the TCRdb copy retains only in-frame clones and omits some. This sample has approximately 82,000 clones; roughly nine tenths occur once, and the top ten carry roughly 5.2%. This sample comprised peripheral blood, obtained on day 0 of AZD1222 vaccination. The receptor set was obtained from an adult in good health.

The V call is TRBV6-4, the J call TRBJ2-7; 8 bases map to TRBD1. The trim removed 6 bases at V and 3 bases at J, leaving 7 bases unmatched. Germline V gene data show CDR1 as MRHNA and CDR2 as SNTAGT. The CDR3 sequence is 14 residues long. The DNA for the CDR3 is TGTGCCAGCAGCTATCGACAGGGGAACTACGAGCAGTACTTC. Translation gives CASSYRQGNYEQYF.

The rearrangement uses TRBV3-1 (or the pseudogene TRBV3-2) and TRBJ1-3, with 7 bases that match TRBD1. Germline CDR1 reads LGHDT; CDR2 reads YNNKEL (reference sequence). This CDR3 contains 14 residues. V shed 6 bases and J 0 bases; nucleotides not matched to a gene: 2. The DNA of the CDR3 is TGTGCCAGCAGGGACAGGAGCTCTGGAAACACCATATATTTT. Translated: CASRDRSSGNTIYF.

The chain combines TRBV19 with TRBJ1-1; D not certain. The germline V and J ends were trimmed by 3 bases and 5 bases, with 13 bases remaining between them. Germline V lookup: CDR1 LNHDA, CDR2 SQIVND (reference sequence). This CDR3 has 14 amino acids. CDR3 in DNA: TGTGCCAGTAGTATGTTACGGGGTGGGACTGAAGCTTTCTTT. Translation gives CASSMLRGGTEAFF. Looking up the rest from reference TRBV19 and TRBJ1-1 gives the full variable domain: DGGITQSPKYLFRKEGQNVTLSCEQNLNHDAMYWYRQDPGQGLRLIYYSQIVNDFQKGDIAEGYSVSREKKESFPLTVTSAQKNPTAFYLCASSMLRGGTEAFFGQGTRLTVV.

The rearrangement joins TRBV19 to TRBJ1-1, with D possibly TRBD1 on 6 matching bases. Germline V gene lookup returns CDR1 LNHDA and CDR2 SQIVND (reference sequence). Trimming shortened V by 1 base and J by 4 bases, and 10 bases separated the two germline ends. The CDR3 contains 14 residues. CDR3 loop: CASSIVGGATEAFF. The CDR3 DNA reads TGTGCCAGTAGTATAGTTGGGGGGGCCACTGAAGCTTTCTTT.

The CDR3 reads CATSDPEPQETQYF. CDR3 sequence (DNA): TGTGCCACCAGTGATCCAGAGCCTCAAGAGACCCAGTACTTC. The genes are TRBV24-1 and TRBJ2-5, with D unclear. V was clipped by 3 bases and J by 2 bases, with 9 bases between them. The germline V gene has CDR1 KGHDR and CDR2 SFDVKD. CDR3 length equals 14 residues.

The CDR3 DNA reads TGTGCCAGCAGCCAAAACGCTCGGACTAGCGTCGAGCAGTTCTTC. Its translation: CASSQNARTSVEQFF. The J gene is TRBJ2-1, the V gene TRBV6-5, with 9 positions matching TRBD2. The junction had 13 bases not matched to a gene; V was cut back by 6 bases and J by 10 bases. Per germline, CDR1 MNHEY and CDR2 SVGAGI. The CDR3 has 15 residues.

The chain couples TRBV5-1 to TRBJ1-2; a possible D gene is TRBD1 (6 bases). The germline CDR1 and CDR2 sequences are SGHRS and YFSETQ. The V and J ends lost 4 bases and 4 bases respectively, with 14 bases between them. The CDR3 runs 14 residues. CDR3 protein: CASSAGQSTYGYTF. DNA of the CDR3: TGCGCCAGCAGCGCCGGACAGTCGACCTATGGCTACACCTTC.

This sequence joins TRBV19 and TRBJ2-3, with 7 bases aligning to TRBD2. Germline values: CDR1 LNHDA, CDR2 SQIVND (reference sequence). The length of the CDR3 is 15 residues. V shed 4 bases, J shed 4 bases, and the junction held 8 bases outside the gene matches. The DNA for the CDR3 is TGTGCCAGTAGTAGCAGACTAGCCCTGGCAGATACGCAGTATTTT. Translated, it gives CASSSRLALADTQYF.

This rearrangement joins TRBV5-1 to TRBJ2-3; D is uncertain. The V and J ends lost 3 bases and 0 bases respectively, with 17 bases between them. The CDR3 runs to 17 residues. From germline, CDR1 is SGHRS and CDR2 YFSETQ. The CDR3 nucleotides are TGCGCCAGCAGCTACTACACTGAGGTAACTAGCACAGATACGCAGTATTTT. As protein: CASSYYTEVTSTDTQYF.

The V and J genes are TRBV6-2 or TRBV6-3 and TRBJ2-7; 9 nucleotides line up with TRBD1. After removal of 0 bases from V and 2 bases from J, the junction contained 8 bases not matched to a gene. The CDR3 contains 17 residues. CDR1 MNHEY and CDR2 SVGEGT come from the germline V gene. The CDR3 loop reads CASSYSRSGTGTYEQYF. Here the CDR3 DNA reads TGTGCCAGCAGTTACTCGAGATCCGGGACAGGGACCTACGAGCAGTACTTC.

The chain joins TRBV9 to TRBJ1-3, with 7 bases aligning to TRBD1. Trimming removed 4 bases from V and 4 bases from J; junction bases left unmatched: 8. Germline CDR1 is SGDLS and CDR2 is YYNGEE. The CDR3 extends over 15 amino acids. The DNA of the CDR3 is TGTGCCAGCAGCTCAAGCAGGGGGTCGGGAAACACCATATATTTT. Encoded protein: CASSSSRGSGNTIYF.

V is TRBV5-1 and J is TRBJ1-5; D perhaps matches TRBD1 (5 bases). The V and J ends lost 1 base and 6 bases respectively, with 11 bases between them. Germline loops: CDR1 SGHRS, CDR2 YFSETQ. The CDR3 length is 14 residues. CDR3 coding DNA: TGCGCCAGCAGCTTGCGGGGCGGGATTCAGCCCCAGCATTTT. Translation: CASSLRGGIQPQHF.

CDR3 DNA: TGCGCCAGCAGCCAAGAATCGGAAAGCTACGAGCAGTACTTC. Its translation: CASSQESESYEQYF. The chain uses TRBV4-3 and TRBJ2-7; D call uncertain. This CDR3 is built from 14 residues. Germline V gene sequence: CDR1 LGHNA, CDR2 YSLEER. The germline V and J ends were trimmed by 0 bases and 3 bases, with 9 bases remaining between them.

The chain combines TRBV9 with TRBJ1-6; D gene ambiguous. The germline V and J ends were trimmed by 0 bases and 3 bases, with 10 bases remaining between them. The germline V gene encodes CDR1 SGDLS and CDR2 YYNGEE. The CDR3 has 16 residues. CDR3 residues: CASSVGQSSYNSPLHF. As DNA, the CDR3 is TGTGCCAGCAGCGTAGGGCAGAGCAGCTATAATTCACCCCTCCACTTT. Combining the CDR3 with reference TRBV9 and TRBJ1-6 gives the whole variable domain DSGVTQTPKHLITATGQRVTLRCSPRSGDLSVYWYQQSLDQGLQFLIQYYNGEERAKGNILERFSAQQFPDLHSELNLSSLELGDSALYFCASSVGQSSYNSPLHFGNGTRLTVT.

J is TRBJ2-3 and V is TRBV6-5; D remains ambiguous. Germline V lookup: CDR1 MNHEY, CDR2 SVGAGI. CDR3 length: 13 residues. With 7 bases removed from V and 2 bases from J, the gap between germline ends came to 10 bases. CDR3 loop: CASMKRNTDTQYF. The CDR3 region has the DNA TGTGCCAGCATGAAGCGCAACACAGATACGCAGTATTTT.

The chain recombines TRBV3-1 (or the pseudogene TRBV3-2) with TRBJ2-1; 7 bases line up with TRBD2. This CDR3 contains 18 residues. The germline gives CDR1 LGHDT, CDR2 YNNKEL (reference sequence). V was clipped by 0 bases and J by 6 bases; unmatched bases: 14. This CDR3 is CASSQDNLGGGTTNEQFF. Written as DNA, the CDR3 is TGTGCCAGCAGCCAAGATAATCTTGGCGGGGGAACCACCAATGAGCAGTTCTTC.